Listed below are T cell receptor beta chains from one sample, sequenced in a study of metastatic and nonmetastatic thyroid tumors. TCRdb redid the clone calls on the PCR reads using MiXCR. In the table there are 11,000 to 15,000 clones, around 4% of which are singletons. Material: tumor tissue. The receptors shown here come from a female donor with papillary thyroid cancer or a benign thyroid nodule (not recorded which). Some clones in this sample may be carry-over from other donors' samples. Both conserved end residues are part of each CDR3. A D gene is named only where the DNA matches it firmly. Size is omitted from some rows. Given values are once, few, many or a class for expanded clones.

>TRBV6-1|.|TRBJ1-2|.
CASSRAGNYGYTF
TGTGCCAGCAGTCGGGCAGGGAACTATGGCTACACCTTC
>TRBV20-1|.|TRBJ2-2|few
CSARDNGNTGELFF
TGCAGTGCCAGAGATAACGGTAACACCGGGGAGCTGTTTTTT
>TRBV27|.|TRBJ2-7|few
CASSLSSGQMIYEQYF
TGTGCCAGCAGTTTATCTTCTGGACAGATGATTTACGAGCAGTACTTC
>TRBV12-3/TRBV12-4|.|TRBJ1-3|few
CASSLTENLRNTIYF
TGTGCCAGCAGTTTAACAGAGAATCTACGAAACACCATATATTTT
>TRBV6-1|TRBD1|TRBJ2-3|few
CASSRGQALPTDTQYF
TGTGCCAGCAGCCGGGGACAGGCCCTCCCCACAGATACGCAGTATTTT
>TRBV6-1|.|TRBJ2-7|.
CASTQRRPSKYEQYF
TGTGCCAGCACCCAAAGGAGACCCTCGAAGTACGAGCAGTACTTC
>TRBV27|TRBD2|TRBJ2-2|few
CASSFQLAGTGELFF
TGTGCCAGCAGTTTCCAACTAGCGGGGACCGGGGAGCTGTTTTTT
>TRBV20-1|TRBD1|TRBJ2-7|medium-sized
CSAPWEGQGTLEQYF
TGCAGTGCTCCTTGGGAAGGACAGGGGACCCTCGAGCAGTACTTC
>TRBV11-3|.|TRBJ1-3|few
CASSPRTVDTIYF
TGTGCCAGCAGCCCCCGTACCGTGGACACCATATATTTT
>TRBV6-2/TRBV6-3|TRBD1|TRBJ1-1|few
CASRRLAYRDRETKNTEAFF
TGTGCCAGCAGACGACTCGCATACCGGGACAGGGAAACTAAGAACACTGAAGCTTTCTTT
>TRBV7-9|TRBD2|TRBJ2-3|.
CASSPSGSTDTQYF
TGTGCCAGCAGTCCTAGCGGGAGCACAGATACGCAGTATTTT
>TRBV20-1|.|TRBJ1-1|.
CSARPIDRLNTEAFF
TGCAGTGCTAGGCCGATCGACAGGCTGAACACTGAAGCTTTCTTT
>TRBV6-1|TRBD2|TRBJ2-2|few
CASRTSGYTGELFF
TGTGCCAGTCGGACTAGCGGCTACACCGGGGAGCTGTTTTTT
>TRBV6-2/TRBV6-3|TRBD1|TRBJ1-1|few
CASSEWDREAFF
TGTGCCAGCAGTGAGTGGGACAGGGAAGCTTTCTTT
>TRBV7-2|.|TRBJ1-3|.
CASSLDPSSGGNTIYF
TGTGCCAGCAGCTTAGACCCCAGCTCGGGTGGAAACACCATATATTTT
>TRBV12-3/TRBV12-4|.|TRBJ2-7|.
CASRGANYEQYF
TGTGCCAGCAGGGGGGCCAACTACGAGCAGTACTTC
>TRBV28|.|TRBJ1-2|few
CASSLVQEGYGYTF
TGTGCCAGCAGTTTGGTACAGGAGGGTTATGGCTACACCTTC
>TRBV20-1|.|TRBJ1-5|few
CSAILGAQSSNQPQHF
TGCAGTGCTATTTTGGGGGCGCAGTCGAGCAATCAGCCCCAGCATTTT
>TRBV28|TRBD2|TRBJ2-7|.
CASSRGEAPYEQYF
TGTGCCAGCAGTCGGGGGGAGGCCCCCTACGAGCAGTACTTC
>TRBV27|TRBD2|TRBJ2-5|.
CASSLKTSGRGTQYF
TGTGCCAGCAGTTTAAAGACTAGCGGAAGGGGGACCCAGTACTTC
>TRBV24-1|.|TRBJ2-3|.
CATSWTASTDTQYF
TGTGCCACCAGCTGGACAGCTAGCACAGATACGCAGTATTTT
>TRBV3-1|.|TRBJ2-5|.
CASSPRGLETQYF
TGTGCCAGCAGCCCCAGGGGTCTCGAGACCCAGTACTTC
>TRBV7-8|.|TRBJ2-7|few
CASSLDRYMTYEQYF
TGTGCCAGCAGCTTAGATCGTTACATGACCTACGAGCAGTACTTC
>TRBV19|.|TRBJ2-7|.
CASSIGTEQYF
TGTGCCAGTAGTATCGGGACAGAGCAGTACTTC
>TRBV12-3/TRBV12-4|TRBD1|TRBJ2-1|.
CASRLPGQGSPEQFF
TGTGCCAGCAGGTTACCGGGACAGGGCTCTCCTGAGCAGTTCTTC
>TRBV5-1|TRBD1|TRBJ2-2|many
CASSLQGAVGELFF
TGCGCCAGCAGCCTACAGGGGGCAGTCGGGGAGCTGTTTTTT
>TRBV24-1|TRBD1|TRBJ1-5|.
CATSPRDRGVQPQHF
TGTGCCACCTCACCCCGGGACAGGGGGGTTCAGCCCCAGCATTTT
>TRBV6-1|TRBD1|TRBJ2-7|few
CASRPPQGALSEQYF
TGTGCCAGCAGGCCCCCACAGGGGGCGCTCTCCGAGCAGTACTTC
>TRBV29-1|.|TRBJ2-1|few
CSVVLWLGLANTYNEQFF
TGCAGCGTTGTATTATGGTTGGGCCTAGCGAATACCTACAATGAGCAGTTCTTC
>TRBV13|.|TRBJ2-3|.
CASSLRGIGDTQYF
TGTGCCAGCAGCTTAAGGGGGATTGGAGATACGCAGTATTTT
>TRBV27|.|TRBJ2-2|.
CASSLLGTRGAGELFF
TGTGCCAGCAGTTTATTGGGCACTAGAGGTGCCGGGGAGCTGTTTTTT
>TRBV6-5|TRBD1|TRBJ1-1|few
CASSFRGGTEAFF
TGTGCCAGCAGTTTCAGGGGGGGAACAGAAGCTTTCTTT
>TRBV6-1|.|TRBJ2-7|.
CASRREYEQYF
TGTGCCAGCAGGAGAGAGTACGAGCAGTACTTC
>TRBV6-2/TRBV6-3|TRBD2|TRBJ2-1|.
CASSYLSGGKNEQFF
TGTGCCAGCAGTTACCTTAGCGGGGGGAAGAATGAGCAGTTCTTC
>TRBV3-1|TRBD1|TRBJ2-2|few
CASSRGQGTGELFF
TGTGCCAGCAGCCGGGGACAGGGAACCGGGGAGCTGTTTTTT
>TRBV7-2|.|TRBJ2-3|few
CASSSAADTQYF
TGTGCCAGCAGCAGTGCGGCAGATACGCAGTATTTT
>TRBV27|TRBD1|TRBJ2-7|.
CASKEGARVYEQYF
TGTGCCAGCAAAGAGGGGGCCCGAGTTTACGAGCAGTACTTC
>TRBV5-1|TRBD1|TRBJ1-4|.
CASSWGQTDSTNEKLFF
TGCGCCAGCAGCTGGGGACAGACAGATTCAACTAATGAAAAACTGTTTTTT